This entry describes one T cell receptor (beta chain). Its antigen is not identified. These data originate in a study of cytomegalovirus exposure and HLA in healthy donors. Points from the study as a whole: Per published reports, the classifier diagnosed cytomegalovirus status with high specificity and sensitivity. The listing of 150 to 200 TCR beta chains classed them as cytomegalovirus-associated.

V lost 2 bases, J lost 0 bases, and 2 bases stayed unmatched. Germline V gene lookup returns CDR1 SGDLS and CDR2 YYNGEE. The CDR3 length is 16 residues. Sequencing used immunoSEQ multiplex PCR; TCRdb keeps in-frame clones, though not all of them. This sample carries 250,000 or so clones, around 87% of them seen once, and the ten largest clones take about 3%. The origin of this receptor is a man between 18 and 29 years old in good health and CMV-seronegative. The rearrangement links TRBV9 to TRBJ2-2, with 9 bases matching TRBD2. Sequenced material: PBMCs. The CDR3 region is CASSVASGANTGELFF. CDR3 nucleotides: TGTGCCAGCAGCGTCGCTAGCGGGGCGAACACCGGGGAGCTGTTTTTT.